The clone carrying this T cell receptor (beta chain) occurred a few times. This entry belongs to a study of patients and donors after allogeneic stem cell transplantation. TCRdb reanalysed the RT-PCR reads using MiXCR and keeps one entry per CDR3 protein. In the table there are about 230,000 distinct CDR3 sequences, 13% to 15% of which are singletons. Trimming cost V 5 bases and J 2 bases; bases outside gene matches: 6. The CDR3 length is 15 residues. Germline-derived CDR1 and CDR2 are SGHRS and YFSETQ. The sequencing sample was made of blood, either unsorted or a sorted T cell fraction (not recorded which). This chain uses TRBV5-1 with TRBJ2-2, with TRBD2 matching 7 bases. This clonotype originated in a human donor who was either an allogeneic HSCT recipient or a stem cell or donor lymphocyte infusion donor (not recorded which). It is not recorded whose cells these are; they may come from a transplant donor. This chain's CDR3 is CASRPTSANTGELFF. The CDR3 coding sequence is TGCGCCAGCAGGCCTACTAGCGCCAACACCGGGGAGCTGTTTTTT.